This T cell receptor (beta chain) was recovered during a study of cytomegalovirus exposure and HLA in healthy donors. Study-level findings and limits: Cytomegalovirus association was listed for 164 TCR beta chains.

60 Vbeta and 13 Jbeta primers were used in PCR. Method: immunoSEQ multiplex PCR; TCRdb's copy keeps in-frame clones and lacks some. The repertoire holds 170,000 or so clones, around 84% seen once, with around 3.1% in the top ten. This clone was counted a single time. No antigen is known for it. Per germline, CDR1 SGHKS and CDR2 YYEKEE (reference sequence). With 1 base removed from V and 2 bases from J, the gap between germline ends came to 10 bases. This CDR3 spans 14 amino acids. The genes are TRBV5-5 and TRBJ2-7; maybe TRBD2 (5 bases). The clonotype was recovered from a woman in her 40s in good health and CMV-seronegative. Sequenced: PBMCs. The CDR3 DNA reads TGTGCCAGCAGCTTGCGGGGTCCCCCCTACGAGCAGTACTTC. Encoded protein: CASSLRGPPYEQYF.